Listed below are T cell receptor beta chains from one sample, sequenced in a study of T cell responses to AZD1222 COVID-19 vaccine. Assay used: immunoSEQ multiplex PCR; TCRdb lists only in-frame clones, some missing. The table has 90,000 to 150,000 clones, around 92% seen once. The sample in question was peripheral blood, obtained 28 days after the second AZD1222 dose. These receptors came from an adult who received the AZD1222 COVID-19 vaccine. CDR3s include the opening cysteine and the closing phenylalanine or tryptophan. D genes are given only for firm matches. Rows may omit the clone size; those that give it use once, few, many or a size class.

CDR3 protein: CASSQRQVSNQPQHF
CDR3 DNA: TGCGCCAGCAGCCAACGACAGGTTAGCAATCAGCCCCAGCATTTT
clone size: -
J gene: TRBJ1-5
V gene: TRBV4-1
D gene: -

CDR3 protein: CASSQPGQKNTEAFF
CDR3 DNA: TGTGCCAGCAGCCAACCCGGACAGAAGAACACTGAAGCTTTCTTT
clone size: -
J gene: TRBJ1-1
V gene: TRBV4-2
D gene: -

CDR3 protein: CASREGIGYGYTF
CDR3 DNA: TGTGCCAGCAGGGAAGGTATCGGCTATGGCTACACCTTC
clone size: -
J gene: TRBJ1-2
V gene: TRBV6-1
D gene: -

CDR3 protein: CASTKLIQGGSPLHF
CDR3 DNA: TGTGCCAGCACCAAACTAATACAGGGAGGCTCACCCCTCCACTTT
clone size: once
J gene: TRBJ1-6
V gene: TRBV7-9
D gene: -

CDR3 protein: CASSLGAYGYTF
CDR3 DNA: TGTGCCAGCAGTTTGGGGGCTTATGGCTACACCTTC
clone size: -
J gene: TRBJ1-2
V gene: TRBV28
D gene: -

CDR3 protein: CASSHGRERGAGDTQYF
CDR3 DNA: TGCGCCAGCAGCCATGGTCGGGAGCGGGGGGCCGGGGATACGCAGTATTTT
clone size: once
J gene: TRBJ2-3
V gene: TRBV4-1
D gene: TRBD2

CDR3 protein: CASRSRTRASREQFF
CDR3 DNA: TGTGCCAGCCGGTCCAGGACTAGGGCATCACGTGAGCAGTTCTTC
clone size: -
J gene: TRBJ2-1
V gene: TRBV6-5
D gene: TRBD2

CDR3 protein: CASSLFPANYEQYF
CDR3 DNA: TGTGCCAGCAGCTTGTTTCCAGCTAACTACGAGCAGTACTTC
clone size: few
J gene: TRBJ2-7
V gene: TRBV5-6
D gene: -

CDR3 protein: CASRRDRNTEAFF
CDR3 DNA: TGTGCCAGCAGGAGGGACAGGAACACTGAAGCTTTCTTT
clone size: -
J gene: TRBJ1-1
V gene: TRBV6-5
D gene: TRBD1

CDR3 protein: CASSDQRNTEAFF
CDR3 DNA: TGTGCCAGCAGTGACCAGAGGAACACTGAAGCTTTCTTT
clone size: -
J gene: TRBJ1-1
V gene: TRBV2
D gene: -

CDR3 protein: CASSINWGRRTEAFF
CDR3 DNA: TGTGCCAGTAGTATTAACTGGGGGCGCCGCACTGAAGCTTTCTTT
clone size: -
J gene: TRBJ1-1
V gene: TRBV19
D gene: -

CDR3 protein: CSVDTRDVYNEQFF
CDR3 DNA: TGCAGCGTTGATACCCGGGACGTATACAATGAGCAGTTCTTC
clone size: once
J gene: TRBJ2-1
V gene: TRBV29-1
D gene: -

CDR3 protein: CASRFKGTGKPPSYEQYF
CDR3 DNA: TGTGCAAGTCGCTTTAAAGGGACAGGGAAGCCTCCGTCCTACGAGCAGTACTTC
clone size: -
J gene: TRBJ2-7
V gene: TRBV12-2
D gene: -

CDR3 protein: CASSESGNYNEQFF
CDR3 DNA: TGCGCCAGCAGTGAGTCAGGTAACTACAATGAGCAGTTCTTC
clone size: -
J gene: TRBJ2-1
V gene: TRBV10-1
D gene: -

CDR3 protein: CASSQSLMGGATQETQYF
CDR3 DNA: TGCGCCAGCAGCCAATCTCTTATGGGGGGGGCAACACAAGAGACCCAGTACTTC
clone size: -
J gene: TRBJ2-5
V gene: TRBV4-1
D gene: -

CDR3 protein: CASTPRARENTEAFF
CDR3 DNA: TGTGCCAGCACCCCCCGGGCAAGGGAAAACACTGAAGCTTTCTTT
clone size: -
J gene: TRBJ1-1
V gene: TRBV7-9
D gene: -

CDR3 protein: CATSRAQQTNEKLFF
CDR3 DNA: TGTGCCACCAGCAGAGCCCAGCAAACTAATGAAAAACTGTTTTTT
clone size: -
J gene: TRBJ1-4
V gene: TRBV15
D gene: -

CDR3 protein: CASSGLPGRGTEAFF
CDR3 DNA: TGTGCCAGCAGCGGACTACCCGGGCGGGGCACTGAAGCTTTCTTT
clone size: -
J gene: TRBJ1-1
V gene: TRBV9
D gene: -

CDR3 protein: CSVRQGWGYGYTF
CDR3 DNA: TGCAGCGTTCGACAGGGTTGGGGCTATGGCTACACCTTC
clone size: once
J gene: TRBJ1-2
V gene: TRBV29-1
D gene: TRBD1

CDR3 protein: CASSWSVNTEAFF
CDR3 DNA: TGTGCCAGCAGTTGGTCGGTGAACACTGAAGCTTTCTTT
clone size: -
J gene: TRBJ1-1
V gene: TRBV27
D gene: -

CDR3 protein: CASSPPYSRAKDGYTF
CDR3 DNA: TGTGCCAGCTCACCACCGTACAGCCGTGCGAAGGATGGCTACACCTTC
clone size: -
J gene: TRBJ1-2
V gene: TRBV18
D gene: -

CDR3 protein: CASSLGQNYEQYF
CDR3 DNA: TGTGCCAGCAGCTTAGGACAGAACTACGAGCAGTACTTC
clone size: -
J gene: TRBJ2-7
V gene: TRBV11-3
D gene: -

CDR3 protein: CAISESQGDQPQHF
CDR3 DNA: TGTGCCATCAGTGAGTCTCAGGGGGATCAGCCCCAGCATTTT
clone size: -
J gene: TRBJ1-5
V gene: TRBV10-3
D gene: TRBD1

CDR3 protein: CASSYEGYTEAFF
CDR3 DNA: TGTGCCAGCAGTTATGAGGGGTATACTGAAGCTTTCTTT
clone size: -
J gene: TRBJ1-1
V gene: TRBV6-5
D gene: -

CDR3 protein: CASSPHDRTTYEQYF
CDR3 DNA: TGTGCCAGCAGTCCCCATGACAGGACTACCTACGAGCAGTACTTC
clone size: -
J gene: TRBJ2-7
V gene: TRBV6-5
D gene: -

CDR3 protein: CASSLGVIMNTEAFF
CDR3 DNA: TGCGCCAGCAGCTTGGGGGTTATCATGAACACTGAAGCTTTCTTT
clone size: -
J gene: TRBJ1-1
V gene: TRBV5-1
D gene: -

CDR3 protein: CASSPWTANTEAFF
CDR3 DNA: TGCGCCAGCAGCCCCTGGACGGCGAACACTGAAGCTTTCTTT
clone size: -
J gene: TRBJ1-1
V gene: TRBV5-1
D gene: -

CDR3 protein: CASSFTTAGIGKNEQFF
CDR3 DNA: TGTGCCAGCAGCTTTACCACCGCGGGGATTGGTAAAAATGAGCAGTTCTTC
clone size: once
J gene: TRBJ2-1
V gene: TRBV7-9
D gene: -

CDR3 protein: CASSFHNPGAVAFF
CDR3 DNA: TGTGCCAGCAGCTTCCACAATCCGGGGGCGGTGGCTTTCTTT
clone size: -
J gene: TRBJ1-1
V gene: TRBV5-6
D gene: -

CDR3 protein: CASTAGRQGETEAFF
CDR3 DNA: TGTGCCAGTACCGCGGGGAGACAGGGGGAAACTGAAGCTTTCTTT
clone size: once
J gene: TRBJ1-1
V gene: TRBV19
D gene: TRBD1